The T cell receptor beta chain under discussion was sequenced for a study of cytomegalovirus exposure and HLA in healthy donors. Across the whole study: There were approximately 80 million unique TCRs (from HLA-typed donors) in an early data release.

V lost 5 bases, J lost 4 bases, and 11 bases lay in between. The CDR3 is 14 residues long. CDR1 is LNHNV, CDR2 YYDKDF, per germline (reference sequence). The PCR was carried out with 60 Vbeta primers and 13 Jbeta primers. TCRdb's copy holds only in-frame clones and misses some; the assay was immunoSEQ multiplex PCR. The repertoire holds about 200,000 clones, with around 77% as singletons. Overall study results and limits: In an earlier analysis, most TCR beta V segments were productive about 90% or about 30% of the time. Despite most TCR sequences being rare, some public TCRs occurred in many donors. A later analysis showed HLA-associated TCR beta chains outstripping equally common others in clonal expansion.

Worth noting for this clone: Its cognate antigen is unknown.

The chain uses TRBV15 and TRBJ1-4; no definite D call. The sample was PBMCs. The clonotype was recovered from a woman aged 25 to 39 in good health and CMV-seronegative. CDR3 in DNA: TGTGCCACCAGCGAGTCCGGGGATAATGAAAAACTGTTTTTT. It codes for CATSESGDNEKLFF.